The 30 T cell receptor beta chains reported below all come from one sample, sequenced in a study of T cell responses to AZD1222 COVID-19 vaccine. The repertoire was sequenced with immunoSEQ multiplex PCR; TCRdb's copy has only in-frame clones and lacks some. This table has about 120,000 clones, roughly 90% appearing once. The sequencing used peripheral blood, collected on day 0 of AZD1222 vaccination. Receptor source: an adult in good health.

CDR3 nucleotide sequence: TGTGCCAGCACCGACCAGGGGGACACTGAAGCTTTCTTT. It translates to CASTDQGDTEAFF. V gene TRBV13 combines with J gene TRBJ1-1; 7 bases map to TRBD1. V was clipped by 7 bases and J by 3 bases; unmatched bases: 5. Germline V gene sequence: CDR1 PRHDT, CDR2 FYEKMQ (reference sequence). The CDR3 is 13 amino acids.

This chain connects TRBV6-2 or TRBV6-3 to TRBJ2-5; the D is unclear. This CDR3 is 13 amino acids long. V shed 3 bases and J shed 3 bases, with 8 bases lying between them. CDR1 is MNHEY and CDR2 is SVGEGT in the germline V gene. DNA for the CDR3: TGTGCCAGCAGTTATACTACAGAAGAGACCCAGTACTTC. It yields the protein CASSYTTEETQYF.

The V gene is TRBV6-4, the J gene TRBJ2-6; D is undetermined. This CDR3 has 15 amino acids. V was shortened by 4 bases and J by 0 bases, with 7 bases between the two germline ends. Germline V gene sequence: CDR1 MRHNA, CDR2 SNTAGT. The CDR3, as DNA: TGTGCCAGCAGTGTAGAGTTCTCTGGGGCCAACGTCCTGACTTTC. It is translated as CASSVEFSGANVLTF.

This chain connects TRBV2 to TRBJ1-6, with 7 nucleotides matching TRBD1. Trimming cost V 8 bases and J 7 bases; bases outside gene matches: 5. The CDR3 spans 13 residues. CDR1 and CDR2 from the germline V gene are SNHLY and FYNNEI. CDR3 loop: CASGRQGNSPLHF. The CDR3 nucleotides are TGTGCCAGCGGGAGACAGGGAAATTCACCCCTCCACTTT.

The chain carries TRBV4-1 and TRBJ1-2; D gene uncertain. Germline CDR1 is MGHRA and CDR2 is YSYEKL. Trimming cost V 0 bases and J 2 bases, with 7 bases left between them. The CDR3 contains 14 residues. The CDR3 DNA reads TGCGCCAGCAGCCAAGATCAGACAAACTATGGCTACACCTTC. Its protein is CASSQDQTNYGYTF.

The chain recombines TRBV24-1 with TRBJ2-7, with TRBD1 matching 9 bases. V dropped 7 bases and J dropped 6; count of bases not matched to a gene: 6. The CDR3 runs to 13 residues. Germline V gene data show CDR1 as KGHDR and CDR2 as SFDVKD. The DNA of the CDR3 is TGTGCCACCAGGGACAGGGGTCAGGGCGAGCAGTACTTC. This translates into CATRDRGQGEQYF.

About this clone: The identical CDR3 is also encoded by other nucleotide sequences in the sample. This sequence joins TRBV4-1 and TRBJ1-4, with unresolved D. Germline-derived CDR1 and CDR2 are MGHRA and YSYEKL. Trimming took off 1 base at V and 0 bases at J, with 9 bases between the two ends. The CDR3 is 16 amino acids. The CDR3 region has the DNA TGCGCCAGCAGCCAAGGGACGGTTGCAACTAATGAAAAACTGTTTTTT. Its protein product is CASSQGTVATNEKLFF.

This sequence joins TRBV19 and TRBJ1-3, with 8 positions matching TRBD1. V was clipped by 6 bases and J by 0 bases; unmatched bases: 1. The CDR3 spans 14 residues. Per germline, CDR1 LNHDA and CDR2 SQIVND (reference sequence). The CDR3 protein is CASSTGGSGNTIYF. Here the CDR3 DNA reads TGTGCCAGTAGCACAGGGGGCTCTGGAAACACCATATATTTT. The full variable domain, with the rest looked up from reference TRBV19 and TRBJ1-3, is DGGITQSPKYLFRKEGQNVTLSCEQNLNHDAMYWYRQDPGQGLRLIYYSQIVNDFQKGDIAEGYSVSREKKESFPLTVTSAQKNPTAFYLCASSTGGSGNTIYFGEGSWLTVV.

This chain joins TRBV6-2 or TRBV6-3 and TRBJ1-2, with D possibly being TRBD1 (5 bases). The length of the CDR3 is 12 residues. CDR1 is MNHEY and CDR2 is SVGEGT in the germline V gene. Trimming cost V 6 bases and J 7 bases, with 12 bases left between them. CDR3 amino acids: CASSFTGRGYTF. The CDR3 bases are TGTGCCAGCAGCTTTACAGGTCGTGGCTACACCTTC.

The CDR3 nucleotides read TGTGCCAGCAGTGAACTCGGCAGCTATGGCTACACCTTC. Encoded protein: CASSELGSYGYTF. The chain links TRBV6-1 to TRBJ1-2; D remains ambiguous. The CDR3 loop spans 13 amino acids. Germline lookup yields CDR1 MNHNS and CDR2 SASEGT. Deletions cut 2 bases from V and 4 bases from J, with 8 bases between.

J is TRBJ2-1 and V is TRBV11-3; 10 bases are shared with TRBD2. V gave up 5 bases and J gave up 2 bases; unmatched junction bases: 6. This CDR3 comprises 16 residues. Per germline, CDR1 SGHNT and CDR2 YENEEA. CDR3 sequence: CASSPSGGSTYNEQFF. The DNA of the CDR3 is TGTGCCAGCAGCCCTAGCGGGGGCTCCACCTACAATGAGCAGTTCTTC.

This chain links TRBV19 with TRBJ1-4, with 9 bases fitting TRBD1. The germline V gene has CDR1 LNHDA and CDR2 SQIVND (reference sequence). V dropped 6 bases and J dropped 5; count of bases not matched to a gene: 10. The CDR3 covers 16 residues. CDR3 region: CASRRGLDRGNEKLFF. The CDR3 region has the DNA TGTGCCAGTAGGCGTGGACTCGACAGGGGGAATGAAAAACTGTTTTTT.

This chain joins TRBV9 and TRBJ2-7, with a possible D match to TRBD2 (5 bases). CDR1 SGDLS and CDR2 YYNGEE come from the germline V gene. V dropped 4 bases and J dropped 2 bases, with 13 bases sitting between them. This CDR3 spans 14 amino acids. The CDR3, as DNA: TGTGCCAGCAGCCCGGCGGGTTCCCCCTACGAGCAGTACTTC. This encodes CASSPAGSPYEQYF.

V and J are TRBV3-1 (or the pseudogene TRBV3-2) and TRBJ2-2; no clear D. Trimming shortened V by 0 bases and J by 1 base, and 18 bases separated the two germline ends. CDR3 length: 19 residues. Looked up from germline, CDR1 is LGHDT and CDR2 is YNNKEL (reference sequence). CDR3 coding DNA: TGTGCCAGCAGCCAAGATGGGGTTCGGCGCCGGATGAACACCGGGGAGCTGTTTTTT. Protein sequence: CASSQDGVRRRMNTGELFF.

V usage is TRBV20-1 and J usage is TRBJ1-2; unclear D gene. The CDR3 length is 13 residues. CDR1 and CDR2 from the germline V gene are DFQATT and SNEGSKA (reference sequence). The V end was cut by 3 bases, the J end by 0 bases, with 8 bases between. The CDR3 region has the DNA TGCAGTGCTAGTTTGGCTTCTAACTATGGCTACACCTTC. It translates to CSASLASNYGYTF.

The chain has TRBV19 and TRBJ1-6; D uncertain. The CDR3 totals 18 residues. Germline assignment: CDR1 LNHDA and CDR2 SQIVND (reference sequence). V was trimmed by 6 bases and J by 7 bases, leaving 25 bases between them. The CDR3 protein is CASSTTRRGQVDNSPLHF. CDR3 sequence (DNA): TGTGCCAGTAGCACGACCCGGCGAGGGCAGGTCGACAATTCACCCCTCCACTTT.

The chain carries TRBV7-2 and TRBJ2-1; 13 positions agree with TRBD2. The CDR3 loop spans 18 amino acids. Trimming removed 3 bases from V and 0 bases from J; junction bases left unmatched: 5. Germline CDR1 reads SGHTA; CDR2 reads FQGNSA. For the CDR3, the DNA is TGTGCCAGCAGCTTCCGGACTAGCGGGGGAATCTCCTACAATGAGCAGTTCTTC. This encodes CASSFRTSGGISYNEQFF.

V and J are TRBV6-2 or TRBV6-3 and TRBJ1-5; D is possibly TRBD1 (6 bases). V was pared by 2 bases and J by 4 bases, with 18 bases between. Germline assignment: CDR1 MNHEY and CDR2 SVGEGT. The CDR3 covers 17 residues. This chain's CDR3 is CASSYELGAQENQPQHF. The CDR3 region has the DNA TGTGCCAGCAGTTACGAATTGGGGGCGCAGGAGAATCAGCCCCAGCATTTT.

The chain links TRBV21-1 to TRBJ2-7. TRBV21-1 is described as a pseudogene. There are 11 residues in the CDR3. CDR3 sequence: CASSKGNWYCV. CDR3 in DNA: TGTGCCAGCAGCAAGGGAAACTGGTACTGCGTC.

The V gene is TRBV5-1, the J gene TRBJ2-5; the match to TRBD2 covers 16 bases. Germline CDR1 SGHRS, CDR2 YFSETQ. The CDR3 contains 18 residues. The trim removed 3 bases at V and 4 bases at J, leaving 9 bases unmatched. The CDR3 protein is CASSSLPGLAGGGETQYF. As DNA, the CDR3 is TGCGCCAGCAGCTCCCTCCCGGGACTAGCGGGGGGGGGAGAGACCCAGTACTTC.

The chain joins TRBV25-1 to TRBJ1-1; possible D gene TRBD1, 5 bases. The CDR3 spans 14 residues. The germline CDR1 and CDR2 sequences are MGHDK and SYGVNS. Trimming left V 5 bases short and J 8 bases short, with 18 bases between. The CDR3 loop reads CASSLPGTPKEAFF. The CDR3 DNA reads TGTGCCAGCAGTTTACCCGGGACTCCTAAGGAAGCTTTCTTT.

The chain carries TRBV7-9 and TRBJ1-1; a weak D match, TRBD1 (5 bases). Germline CDR1 and CDR2: SEHNR and FQNEAQ (reference sequence). V was shortened by 0 bases and J by 0 bases, with 8 bases between the two germline ends. CDR3 size: 15 residues. The CDR3 DNA reads TGTGCCAGCAGCTTAGCGCGGGGGATGAACACTGAAGCTTTCTTT. Its translation: CASSLARGMNTEAFF.

The gene calls are TRBV6-5 and TRBJ1-2; 9 bases agree with TRBD1. The germline CDR1 and CDR2 sequences are MNHEY and SVGAGI. The CDR3 runs 13 residues. V lost 11 bases, J lost 8 bases, and 12 bases stayed unmatched. The CDR3 DNA reads TGTGCCGCCAAACCCGGGACAGGGCAAGGCTACACCTTC. As protein: CAAKPGTGQGYTF.

The J gene is TRBJ1-4, the V gene TRBV27; TRBD1 might be the D (5 bases). V lost 6 bases and J lost 8, with 13 bases in between. This CDR3 has 13 amino acids. Germline loops: CDR1 MNHEY, CDR2 SMNVEV (reference sequence). Here the CDR3 reads CASSRGGEEKLFF. The CDR3 bases are TGTGCCAGCAGCCGGGGCGGGGAGGAAAAACTGTTTTTT.

The chain combines TRBV7-2 with TRBJ2-7; 7 bases align to TRBD2. Germline trimming cut 4 bases from V and 0 bases from J; bases unmatched to any gene: 9. The germline CDR1 and CDR2 sequences are SGHTA and FQGNSA. The CDR3 loop spans 16 amino acids. CDR3 in DNA: TGTGCCAGCAGCTCTATTCAGCGGGGCAGCTCCTACGAGCAGTACTTC. Translating gives CASSSIQRGSSYEQYF.

This clone has just one count. The chain links TRBV18 to TRBJ2-2, with D perhaps given as TRBD1 or TRBD2 (6 bases each). The V end was cut by 0 bases, the J end by 3 bases, with 11 bases between. CDR3 length: 16 amino acids. Germline-derived CDR1 and CDR2 are KGHSH and LQKENI. Here the CDR3 DNA reads TGTGCCAGCTCACCACCATCGGGGGCCTACACCGGGGAGCTGTTTTTT. Protein: CASSPPSGAYTGELFF.

The chain links TRBV23-1 to TRBJ1-6; the D gene is possibly TRBD1 (5 bases). TRBV23-1 is an open reading frame, and its role is uncertain. Trimming pared 3 bases from V and 1 base from J, leaving 28 bases between. The CDR3 has 22 amino acids. In nucleotides, the CDR3 is TGCGCCAGCAGTCATCCCCCCAATAAGGAGGGGAAGGATTGGTCCTATAATTCACCCCTCCACTTT. Residues: CASSHPPNKEGKDWSYNSPLHF.

The chain is built from TRBV5-1 and TRBJ1-4; no definite D call. Between the trimmed V and J ends, which lost 2 bases and 0 bases, there was a span of 11 bases. Germline loops: CDR1 SGHRS, CDR2 YFSETQ. This CDR3 comprises 16 residues. The CDR3 nucleotides are TGCGCCAGCAGCTTTTTTAGTACTCCAACTAATGAAAAACTGTTTTTT. Translating gives CASSFFSTPTNEKLFF. The complete variable domain, with remaining parts taken from reference TRBV5-1 and TRBJ1-4, reads KAGVTQTPRYLIKTRGQQVTLSCSPISGHRSVSWYQQTPGQGLQFLFEYFSETQRNKGNFPGRFSGRQFSNSRSEMNVSTLELGDSALYLCASSFFSTPTNEKLFFGSGTQLSVL.

Notes on this clone: This same CDR3 is encoded by further DNA sequences in the sample. The chain has TRBV20-1 and TRBJ2-5; tentatively, D is TRBD1 or TRBD2 (6 bases each). CDR1 DFQATT and CDR2 SNEGSKA come from the germline V gene (reference sequence). Trimming pared 6 bases from V and 3 bases from J, leaving 8 bases between. The CDR3 consists of 11 residues. The CDR3 coding sequence is TGCAGTGCCGGGGGCAAAGAGACCCAGTACTTC. It yields the protein CSAGGKETQYF.

The V call is TRBV5-4, the J call TRBJ1-1, with 8 bases identical to TRBD1. Germline V gene data show CDR1 as SGHNT and CDR2 as YYREEE (reference sequence). With 4 bases clipped from V and 3 bases from J, the junction kept 5 bases outside the gene matches. The CDR3 is 14 amino acids. As DNA, the CDR3 is TGTGCCAGCAGCCCAGGGGGCCGCGACACTGAAGCTTTCTTT. This sequence encodes CASSPGGRDTEAFF.